This record looks at one TCR beta chain sequence and its context. Its antigen is unknown. This record belongs to a study of cytomegalovirus exposure and HLA in healthy donors. An approximately 120-subject validation cohort, separate from the approximately 690-subject first cohort, supplied the donors. Generated by immunoSEQ multiplex PCR, the TCRdb table keeps only in-frame clones and is missing some. The sample yields a few hundred thousand clones, roughly 91% seen once. This CDR3 has 15 residues. The germline CDR1 and CDR2 sequences are SGHVS and FQNEAQ. Trimming removed 5 bases from V and 5 bases from J; junction bases left unmatched: 11. Study outcomes and limitations: A subsequent analysis found that TCR clusters from the first cohort also tended to co-occur in the 130 or so validation repertoires, with approximately 95% of cluster scores above 0. In vitro, a few CMV-associated chains proved specific for CMV antigens. Accounts indicate the classifier identified cytomegalovirus status with strong specificity and sensitivity.

The sample consisted of PBMCs. This sequence joins TRBV7-8 and TRBJ2-5; 7 bases agree with TRBD1. This TCR derives from a woman younger than 45 in good health and CMV-seronegative. The DNA for the CDR3 is TGTGCCAGCAGCCCGAACCAACAGGGGCTCGAGACCCAGTACTTC. Encoded protein: CASSPNQQGLETQYF.